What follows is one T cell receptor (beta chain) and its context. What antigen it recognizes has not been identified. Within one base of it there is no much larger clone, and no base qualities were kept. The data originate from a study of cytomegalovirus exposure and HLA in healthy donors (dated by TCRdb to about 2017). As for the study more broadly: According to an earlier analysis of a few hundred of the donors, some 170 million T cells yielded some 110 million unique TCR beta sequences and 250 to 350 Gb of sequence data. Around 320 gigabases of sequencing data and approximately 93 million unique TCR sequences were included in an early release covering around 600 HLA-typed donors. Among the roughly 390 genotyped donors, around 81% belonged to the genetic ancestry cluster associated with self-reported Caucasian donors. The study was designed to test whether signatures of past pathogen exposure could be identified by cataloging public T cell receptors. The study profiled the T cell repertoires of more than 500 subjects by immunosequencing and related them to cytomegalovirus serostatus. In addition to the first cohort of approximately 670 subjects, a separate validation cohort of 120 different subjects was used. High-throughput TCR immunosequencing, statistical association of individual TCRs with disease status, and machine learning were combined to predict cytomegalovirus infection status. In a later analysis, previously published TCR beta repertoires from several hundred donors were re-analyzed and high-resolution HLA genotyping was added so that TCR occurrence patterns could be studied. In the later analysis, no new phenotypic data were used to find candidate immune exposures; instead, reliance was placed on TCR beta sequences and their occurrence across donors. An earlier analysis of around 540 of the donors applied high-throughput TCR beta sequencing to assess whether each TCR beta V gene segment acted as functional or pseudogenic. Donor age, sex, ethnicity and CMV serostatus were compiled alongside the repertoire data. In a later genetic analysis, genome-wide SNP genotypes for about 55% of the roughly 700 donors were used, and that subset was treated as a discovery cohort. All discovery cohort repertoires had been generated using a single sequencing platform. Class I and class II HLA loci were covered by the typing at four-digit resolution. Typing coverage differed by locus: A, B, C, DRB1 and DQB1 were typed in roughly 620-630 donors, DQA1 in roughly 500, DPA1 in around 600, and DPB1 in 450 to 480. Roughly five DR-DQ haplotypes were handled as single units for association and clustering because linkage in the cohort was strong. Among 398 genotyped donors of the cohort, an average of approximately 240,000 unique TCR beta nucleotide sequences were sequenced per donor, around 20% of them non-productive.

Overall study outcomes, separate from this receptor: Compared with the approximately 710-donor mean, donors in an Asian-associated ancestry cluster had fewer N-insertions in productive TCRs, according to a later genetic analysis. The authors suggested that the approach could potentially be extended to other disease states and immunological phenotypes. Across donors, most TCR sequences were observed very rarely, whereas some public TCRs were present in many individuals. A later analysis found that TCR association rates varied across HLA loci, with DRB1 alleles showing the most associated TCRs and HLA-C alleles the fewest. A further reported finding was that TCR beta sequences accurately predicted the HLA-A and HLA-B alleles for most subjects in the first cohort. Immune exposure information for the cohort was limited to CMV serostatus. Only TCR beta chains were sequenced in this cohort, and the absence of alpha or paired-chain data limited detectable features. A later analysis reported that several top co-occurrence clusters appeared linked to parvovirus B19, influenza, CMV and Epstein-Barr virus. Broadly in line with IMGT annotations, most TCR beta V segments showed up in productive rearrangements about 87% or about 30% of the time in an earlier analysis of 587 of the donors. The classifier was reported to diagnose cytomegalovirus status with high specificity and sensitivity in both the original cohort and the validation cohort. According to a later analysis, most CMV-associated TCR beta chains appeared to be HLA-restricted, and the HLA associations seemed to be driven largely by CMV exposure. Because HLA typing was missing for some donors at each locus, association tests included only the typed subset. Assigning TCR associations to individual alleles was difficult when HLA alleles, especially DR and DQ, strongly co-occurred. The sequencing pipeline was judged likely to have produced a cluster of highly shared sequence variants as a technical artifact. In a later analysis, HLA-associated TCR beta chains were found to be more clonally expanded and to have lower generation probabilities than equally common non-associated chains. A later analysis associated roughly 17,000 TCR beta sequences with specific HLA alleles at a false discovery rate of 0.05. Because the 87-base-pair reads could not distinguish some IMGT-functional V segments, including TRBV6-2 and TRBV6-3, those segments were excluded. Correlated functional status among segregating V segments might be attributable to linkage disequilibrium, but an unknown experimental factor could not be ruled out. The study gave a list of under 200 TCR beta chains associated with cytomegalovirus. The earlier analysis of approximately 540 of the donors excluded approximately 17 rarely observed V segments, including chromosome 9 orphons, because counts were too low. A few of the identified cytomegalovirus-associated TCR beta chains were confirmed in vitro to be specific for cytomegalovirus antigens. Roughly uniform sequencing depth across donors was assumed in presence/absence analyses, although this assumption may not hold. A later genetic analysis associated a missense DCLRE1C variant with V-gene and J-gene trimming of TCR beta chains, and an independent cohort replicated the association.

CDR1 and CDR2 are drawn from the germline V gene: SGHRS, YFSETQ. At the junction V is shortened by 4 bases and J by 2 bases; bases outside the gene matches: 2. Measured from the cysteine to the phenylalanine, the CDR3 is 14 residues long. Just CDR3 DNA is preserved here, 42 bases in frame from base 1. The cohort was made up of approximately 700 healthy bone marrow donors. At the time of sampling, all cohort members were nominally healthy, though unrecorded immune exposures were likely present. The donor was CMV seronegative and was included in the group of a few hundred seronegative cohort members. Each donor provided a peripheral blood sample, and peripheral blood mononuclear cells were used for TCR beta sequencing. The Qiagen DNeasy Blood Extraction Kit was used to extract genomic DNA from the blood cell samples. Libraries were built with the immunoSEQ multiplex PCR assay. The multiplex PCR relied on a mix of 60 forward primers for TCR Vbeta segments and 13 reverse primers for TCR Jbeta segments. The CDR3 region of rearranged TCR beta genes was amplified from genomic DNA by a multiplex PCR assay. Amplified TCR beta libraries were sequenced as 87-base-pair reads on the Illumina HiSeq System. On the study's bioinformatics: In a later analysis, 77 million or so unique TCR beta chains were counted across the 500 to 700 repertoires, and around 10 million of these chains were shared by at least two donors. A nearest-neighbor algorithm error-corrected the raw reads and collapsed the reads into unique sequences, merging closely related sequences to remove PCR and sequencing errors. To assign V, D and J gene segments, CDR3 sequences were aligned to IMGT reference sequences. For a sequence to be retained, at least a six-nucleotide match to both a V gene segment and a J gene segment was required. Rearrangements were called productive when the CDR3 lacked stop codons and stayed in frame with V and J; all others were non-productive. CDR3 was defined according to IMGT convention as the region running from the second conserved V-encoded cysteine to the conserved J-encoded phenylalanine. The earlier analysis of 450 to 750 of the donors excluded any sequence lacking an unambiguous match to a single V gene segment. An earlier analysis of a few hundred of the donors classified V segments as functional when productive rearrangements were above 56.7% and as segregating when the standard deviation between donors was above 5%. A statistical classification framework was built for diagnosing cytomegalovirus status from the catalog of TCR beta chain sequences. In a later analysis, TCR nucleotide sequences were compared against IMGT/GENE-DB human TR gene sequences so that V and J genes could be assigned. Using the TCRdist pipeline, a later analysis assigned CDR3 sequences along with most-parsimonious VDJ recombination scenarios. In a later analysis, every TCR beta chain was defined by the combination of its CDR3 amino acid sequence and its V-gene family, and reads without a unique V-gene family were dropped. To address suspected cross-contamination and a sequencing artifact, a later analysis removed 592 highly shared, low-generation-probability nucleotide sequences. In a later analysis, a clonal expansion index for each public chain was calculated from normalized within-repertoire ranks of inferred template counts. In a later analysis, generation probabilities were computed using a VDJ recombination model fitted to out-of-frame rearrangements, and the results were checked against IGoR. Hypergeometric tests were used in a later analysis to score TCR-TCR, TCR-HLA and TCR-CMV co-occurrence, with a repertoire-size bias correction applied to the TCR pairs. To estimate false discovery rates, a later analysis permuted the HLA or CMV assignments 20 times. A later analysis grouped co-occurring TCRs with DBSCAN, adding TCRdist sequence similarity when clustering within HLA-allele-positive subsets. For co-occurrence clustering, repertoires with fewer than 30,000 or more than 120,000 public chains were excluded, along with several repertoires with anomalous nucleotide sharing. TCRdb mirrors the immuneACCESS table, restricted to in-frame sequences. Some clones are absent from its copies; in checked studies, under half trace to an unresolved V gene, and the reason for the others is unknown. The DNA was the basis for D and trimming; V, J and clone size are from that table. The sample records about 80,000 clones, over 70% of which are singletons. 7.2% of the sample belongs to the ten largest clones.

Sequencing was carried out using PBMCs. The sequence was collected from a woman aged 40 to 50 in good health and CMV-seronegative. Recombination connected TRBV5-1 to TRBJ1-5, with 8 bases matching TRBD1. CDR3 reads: CASSPDRGNQPQHF. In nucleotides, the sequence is TGCGCCAGCAGCCCGGACAGGGGCAATCAGCCCCAGCATTTT.